This TCR beta chain was sequenced in a study of blood T cell repertoires in COVID-19. The germline CDR1 and CDR2 sequences are MNHEY and SVGEGT. CDR3 length: 15 residues. Trimming cost V 2 bases and J 7 bases; bases outside gene matches: 7. Only in-frame clones appear in the TCRdb table, and some are missing; sequencing was by immunoSEQ multiplex PCR. This table has 15,000 or so clones, about 85% appearing once. The sample comprised peripheral blood. This rearrangement joins TRBV6-2 or TRBV6-3 to TRBJ2-2; 7 nucleotides align to TRBD2. The receptor was isolated from a middle-aged man with active COVID-19. The CDR3 reads CASSYDEAGYGELFF. The DNA for the CDR3 is TGTGCCAGCAGTTACGATGAAGCGGGATACGGGGAGCTGTTTTTT.